The rows below give T cell receptor beta chains drawn from one sample of a study of cytomegalovirus exposure and HLA in healthy donors. Sequencing was performed with immunoSEQ multiplex PCR; in TCRdb, only in-frame clones are kept and a portion is missing. This table holds under 150,000 clones, around 75% found once. The sequenced material came from PBMCs. These receptors originate from a woman in her late teens or twenties in good health and CMV-seronegative. Each CDR3 is given with its conserved first and last residue. The order of the fields is D gene, J gene, clone size, V gene, CDR3 DNA, CDR3 protein. D genes are given only for firm matches. Expanded clones get a size class; other rows say once, few or many, or leave the size out.

D gene: -; J gene: TRBJ1-4; clone size: -; V gene: TRBV5-4; CDR3 DNA: TGTGCCAGCAGCTTGAAAACAGGCGCTAATGAAAAACTGTTTTTT; CDR3 protein: CASSLKTGANEKLFF
D gene: TRBD1; J gene: TRBJ1-6; clone size: -; V gene: TRBV6-5; CDR3 DNA: TGTGCCAGCAGACAGGGGCCTTATAATTCACCCCTCCACTTT; CDR3 protein: CASRQGPYNSPLHF
D gene: TRBD1; J gene: TRBJ1-1; clone size: -; V gene: TRBV7-6; CDR3 DNA: TGTGCCAGCAGCTTAGAGAGGGGGCTTGCTGAAGCTTTCTTT; CDR3 protein: CASSLERGLAEAFF
D gene: TRBD1; J gene: TRBJ1-1; clone size: -; V gene: TRBV19; CDR3 DNA: TGTGCCAGTAGTATTGAGGGGGCAAGGGCTTTCTTT; CDR3 protein: CASSIEGARAFF
D gene: -; J gene: TRBJ1-3; clone size: once; V gene: TRBV18; CDR3 DNA: TGTGCCAGCTCACAGGACAACTCTGGAAACACCATATATTTT; CDR3 protein: CASSQDNSGNTIYF
D gene: -; J gene: TRBJ1-4; clone size: few; V gene: TRBV25-1; CDR3 DNA: TGTGCCAGCAGTGGTCAGGGGACAACTAATGAAAAACTGTTTTTT; CDR3 protein: CASSGQGTTNEKLFF
D gene: -; J gene: TRBJ2-7; clone size: -; V gene: TRBV25-1; CDR3 DNA: TGTGCCAGCAGGGAAGAGCGATTCTACGAGCAGTACTTC; CDR3 protein: CASREERFYEQYF
D gene: TRBD1; J gene: TRBJ2-4; clone size: -; V gene: TRBV9; CDR3 DNA: TGTGCCAGCAGCGAGGGACAGGTAAACATTCAGTACTTC; CDR3 protein: CASSEGQVNIQYF
D gene: TRBD1; J gene: TRBJ1-4; clone size: -; V gene: TRBV28; CDR3 DNA: TGTGCCAGCCAACCGGGGCAAGGGGGCATTTCTAATGAAAAACTGTTTTTT; CDR3 protein: CASQPGQGGISNEKLFF
D gene: -; J gene: TRBJ2-7; clone size: -; V gene: TRBV9; CDR3 DNA: TGTGCCAGCAACCAGGGCGGGGCTTCCTACGAGCAGTACTTC; CDR3 protein: CASNQGGASYEQYF
D gene: -; J gene: TRBJ2-7; clone size: -; V gene: TRBV28; CDR3 DNA: TGTGCCAGCAGATACAGGGAATTCTCCTACGAGCAGTACTTC; CDR3 protein: CASRYREFSYEQYF
D gene: -; J gene: TRBJ1-1; clone size: once; V gene: TRBV7-8; CDR3 DNA: TGTGCCAGCAGCTTATTTGGGGGCGCGGGCACTGAAGCTTTCTTT; CDR3 protein: CASSLFGGAGTEAFF
D gene: TRBD2; J gene: TRBJ2-7; clone size: -; V gene: TRBV6-4; CDR3 DNA: TGTGCCAGCAGTGTACTAGCGGGGGCCCCCTACGAGCAGTACTTC; CDR3 protein: CASSVLAGAPYEQYF
D gene: -; J gene: TRBJ1-1; clone size: -; V gene: TRBV28; CDR3 DNA: TGTGCCAGCAGTTTACAGGGGCTGAACACTGAAGCTTTCTTT; CDR3 protein: CASSLQGLNTEAFF
D gene: -; J gene: TRBJ1-2; clone size: -; V gene: TRBV28; CDR3 DNA: TGTGCCAGCAGTTTAGCCCGGACAGCCTATGGCTACACCTTC; CDR3 protein: CASSLARTAYGYTF
D gene: TRBD1; J gene: TRBJ1-4; clone size: -; V gene: TRBV2; CDR3 DNA: TGTGCCAGCAGTTCACGAACCGTAGGACAGGGGGCAGAAAAACTGTTTTTT; CDR3 protein: CASSSRTVGQGAEKLFF
D gene: -; J gene: TRBJ1-2; clone size: -; V gene: TRBV4-1; CDR3 DNA: TGCGCCAGCAGCCAAGCACAACGGGGTGAGGTCTATGGCTACACCTTC; CDR3 protein: CASSQAQRGEVYGYTF
D gene: TRBD1; J gene: TRBJ1-6; clone size: once; V gene: TRBV30; CDR3 DNA: TGTGCCTGGTCGACAGGGGTGAGCAATTCACCCCTCCACTTT; CDR3 protein: CAWSTGVSNSPLHF
D gene: -; J gene: TRBJ1-6; clone size: -; V gene: TRBV5-4; CDR3 DNA: TGTGCCAGCAGCTTCGGTAGTCAACGTAATTCACCCCTCCACTTT; CDR3 protein: CASSFGSQRNSPLHF
D gene: -; J gene: TRBJ1-1; clone size: -; V gene: TRBV29-1; CDR3 DNA: TGCAGCGTTGGGCGGGCCTTGAACACTGAAGCTTTCTTT; CDR3 protein: CSVGRALNTEAFF
D gene: TRBD1; J gene: TRBJ2-7; clone size: once; V gene: TRBV4-2; CDR3 DNA: TGTGCCAGCAGCCAAGGGTCAGGGGGCCGAGTGAACGAGCAGTACTTC; CDR3 protein: CASSQGSGGRVNEQYF
D gene: -; J gene: TRBJ2-2; clone size: -; V gene: TRBV25-1; CDR3 DNA: TGTGCCAGCAGTCAGCAGGGTTACACCGGGGAGCTGTTTTTT; CDR3 protein: CASSQQGYTGELFF
D gene: TRBD1; J gene: TRBJ2-1; clone size: -; V gene: TRBV9; CDR3 DNA: TGTGCCAGCAGCGAGGTGAGGGGGCAGGGATTCAATGAGCAGTTCTTC; CDR3 protein: CASSEVRGQGFNEQFF
D gene: TRBD1; J gene: TRBJ1-5; clone size: -; V gene: TRBV6-5; CDR3 DNA: TGTGCCAGCAGTCGAACAGGGGGCGCCGGTCAGCCCCAGCATTTT; CDR3 protein: CASSRTGGAGQPQHF
D gene: -; J gene: TRBJ1-1; clone size: -; V gene: TRBV5-8; CDR3 DNA: TGTGCCAGCAGCCCTGACAGCCTCATGAACACTGAAGCTTTCTTT; CDR3 protein: CASSPDSLMNTEAFF